This T cell receptor beta chain was identified during a study of cytomegalovirus exposure and HLA in healthy donors. Study-wide results and caveats: Compared with the roughly 670-donor mean, an Asian-associated ancestry cluster reportedly had fewer N-insertions, according to a later analysis. A few CMV-associated chains proved CMV antigen-specific in vitro. In an earlier analysis, in under 700 donors, most V segments appeared productive either ~90% or ~30% of the time.

The V and J ends lost 0 bases and 4 bases respectively, with 13 bases between them. Germline-derived CDR1 and CDR2 are SGHRS and YFSETQ. The CDR3 runs 15 residues. Vbeta (60) and Jbeta (13) primers were used in the PCR. Method: immunoSEQ multiplex PCR; TCRdb's copy keeps in-frame clones and lacks some. The data hold 150,000 to 180,000 clones, with more than 60% observed a single time. A remark on this clone: Its antigen is still unknown.

The source is a woman in her thirties or forties in good health and CMV-seronegative. The chain combines TRBV5-1 with TRBJ1-1, with TRBD1 as a possible D gene (5 bases). The source material was PBMCs. DNA of the CDR3: TGCGCCAGCAGCTTGGGGCCGGGGGTGACCACTGAAGCTTTCTTT. Its translation: CASSLGPGVTTEAFF. Full variable domain (remainder filled in from reference TRBV5-1 and TRBJ1-1): KAGVTQTPRYLIKTRGQQVTLSCSPISGHRSVSWYQQTPGQGLQFLFEYFSETQRNKGNFPGRFSGRQFSNSRSEMNVSTLELGDSALYLCASSLGPGVTTEAFFGQGTRLTVV.